The 14 T cell receptor beta chains presented below share a single source sample, sequenced in a study of radiotherapy plus CTLA-4 blockade in lung cancer. TCRdb's table, derived via immunoSEQ multiplex PCR, lists solely in-frame clones and lacks some. The sample contains fewer than 40,000 clones, more than 75% of which appear only once. The sequences come from peripheral blood, collected from a patient treated with radiotherapy plus ipilimumab. These TCRs come from a human donor with non-small cell lung cancer that progressed on radiotherapy plus ipilimumab.

This clone was counted a single time. This chain joins TRBV19 and TRBJ1-3; TRBD1 matches at 7 bases. V lost 8 bases to trimming and J lost 4 bases; unmatched junction nucleotides: 8. The CDR3 consists of 14 residues. CDR1 is LNHDA, CDR2 SQIVND, per germline (reference sequence). The CDR3, as DNA: TGTGCCAGTTCGGACAGGACGAAAGGAAACACCATATATTTT. It translates to CASSDRTKGNTIYF.

The chain joins TRBV7-2 to TRBJ1-5; 7 bases agree with TRBD1. After removal of 5 bases from V and 0 bases from J, the junction contained 7 bases not matched to a gene. This CDR3 region has 16 residues. From germline, CDR1 is SGHTA and CDR2 FQGNSA. DNA for the CDR3: TGTGCCAGCAGCCCCCACAGGGGAAATAGCAATCAGCCCCAGCATTTT. Protein: CASSPHRGNSNQPQHF.

The J gene is TRBJ1-5, the V gene TRBV6-1; D may be TRBD1 (6 bases). The CDR3 consists of 15 residues. The V gene's germline CDR1 is MNHNS and CDR2 SASEGT. V gave up 3 bases and J gave up 3 bases, with 12 bases separating them. The CDR3 region has the DNA TGTGCCAGCAGTGATTTGGGGGCCACCAATCAGCCCCAGCATTTT. Its protein product is CASSDLGATNQPQHF.

V usage is TRBV7-2 and J usage is TRBJ1-2; 9 positions match TRBD1. The CDR3 is 14 amino acids. From germline, CDR1 is SGHTA and CDR2 FQGNSA. The trim removed 5 bases at V and 4 bases at J, leaving 5 bases unmatched. The DNA of the CDR3 is TGTGCCAGCAGCACCCAGGGACAGGGCTATGGCTACACCTTC. Protein sequence: CASSTQGQGYGYTF.

CDR3 in DNA: TGTGCCAGCACCCCTGCGGGGAGGGACTATGGCTACACCTTC. This translates into CASTPAGRDYGYTF. The chain combines TRBV6-6 with TRBJ1-2; D call uncertain. The CDR3 length is 14 residues. Germline V gene lookup returns CDR1 MNHNY and CDR2 SVGAGI (reference sequence). Trimming shortened V by 7 bases and J by 3 bases, and 15 bases separated the two germline ends.

As regards this clone: Other DNA sequences in the sample encode the same CDR3. The chain uses TRBV5-1 and TRBJ1-2; TRBD1 matches at 8 bases. This CDR3 is built from 13 residues. Germline assignment: CDR1 SGHRS and CDR2 YFSETQ. The junction had 8 bases not matched to a gene; V was cut back by 5 bases and J by 8 bases. CDR3 coding DNA: TGCGCCAGCAGTTCGACAGGGGATTACGGCTACACCTTC. The encoded protein is CASSSTGDYGYTF.

The rearrangement links TRBV7-2 to TRBJ2-3; TRBD2 matches 11 bases. The CDR3 is 17 amino acids. The ends lost 3 bases at V and 4 bases at J; junction bases unmatched: 9. Germline values: CDR1 SGHTA, CDR2 FQGNSA. The CDR3 DNA is TGTGCCAGCAGCTTGGCCCCCCTAGCGGGGGGTGCAGATACGCAGTATTTT. Protein product: CASSLAPLAGGADTQYF.

The chain combines TRBV5-1 with TRBJ2-2; no clear D. The V gene lost 1 base and the J gene lost 7 bases, with 5 bases spanning the gap. Germline V lookup: CDR1 SGHRS, CDR2 YFSETQ. The CDR3 totals 12 residues. The CDR3 region has the DNA TGCGCCAGCAGCTTGAAACTCGGGGAGCTGTTTTTT. Protein sequence: CASSLKLGELFF.

The genes are TRBV4-2 and TRBJ2-2; 14 bases match TRBD2. Germline values: CDR1 LGHNA, CDR2 YNFKEQ. V lost 5 bases and J lost 6; bases outside the gene matches: 5. CDR3 length equals 16 residues. The CDR3 here is CASSYRLAGGPGELFF. In nucleotides, the CDR3 is TGTGCCAGCAGCTATAGACTAGCGGGGGGGCCCGGGGAGCTGTTTTTT.

The V gene is TRBV5-1, the J gene TRBJ2-5; TRBD2 matches at 8 bases. V gave up 8 bases and J gave up 5 bases; unmatched junction bases: 8. CDR3 length: 13 residues. Germline V gene data show CDR1 as SGHRS and CDR2 as YFSETQ. CDR3 in amino acids: CASQLAVGETQYF. The CDR3 DNA reads TGCGCCAGTCAACTAGCGGTGGGGGAGACCCAGTACTTC.

This sequence joins TRBV6-6 and TRBJ1-1; 10 bases agree with TRBD1. The V gene end was trimmed by 4 bases and the J gene end by 5 bases; junction bases not matched to a gene: 7. This CDR3 contains 15 residues. Germline V lookup: CDR1 MNHNY, CDR2 SVGAGI (reference sequence). Here the CDR3 reads CASSSGDRGWTEAFF. CDR3 in DNA: TGTGCCAGCAGTTCCGGGGACAGGGGATGGACTGAAGCTTTCTTT.

This clone was seen only a few times. The gene calls are TRBV29-1 and TRBJ1-3, with a tentative D call TRBD1 (6 bases). The germline CDR1 and CDR2 sequences are SQVTM and ANQGSEA. V dropped 7 bases and J dropped 0 bases, with 13 bases sitting between them. This CDR3 is built from 14 residues. This CDR3 is CSGQDGRSGNTIYF. The CDR3 DNA reads as TGCAGCGGACAGGACGGTCGCTCTGGAAACACCATATATTTT.

The genes are TRBV28 and TRBJ1-2; no reliable D call. Germline CDR1 reads MDHEN; CDR2 reads SYDVKM. This CDR3 has 13 residues. The V end lost 6 bases, the J end lost 4 bases, and 12 bases lay between the germline ends. The CDR3 nucleotides read TGTGCCAGCAGGTTGAGTGGTCGCTATGGCTACACCTTC. Translated, it gives CASRLSGRYGYTF.

This clone was found a few times. This chain joins TRBV5-1 and TRBJ2-5; 15 nucleotides align to TRBD2. With 4 bases clipped from V and 2 bases from J, the junction kept 9 bases outside the gene matches. Germline V gene sequence: CDR1 SGHRS, CDR2 YFSETQ. This CDR3 is 18 amino acids long. In DNA, the CDR3 is TGCGCCAGCAGCCCCGGGACTAGCGGGGGGTTTCAGCAAGAGACCCAGTACTTC. Its translation is CASSPGTSGGFQQETQYF.